These T cell receptor beta chains were read from a single sample in a study of shared clonotypes between healthy human individuals. TCRdb's copy holds only in-frame clones and misses some; the assay was immunoSEQ multiplex PCR. The table lists under 80,000 clones, about 61% of them singletons. Sequencing was carried out using memory CD8+ T cells sorted from blood. The receptors here all came from a man aged 25 to 45 in good health. CDR3s leave out the opening cysteine and the closing phenylalanine or tryptophan. Clone size is shown for a subset of rows, as once, few, many or a class of expanded clone.

V: TRBV6-5; J: TRBJ2-5; size: NA; CDR3: ASSYSIPAGQETQY
V: TRBV7-2; J: TRBJ2-3; size: NA; CDR3: ASSLGSSSGTDTQY
V: TRBV9; J: TRBJ2-1; size: NA; CDR3: ASSHRGAYNEQF
V: TRBV5-5; J: TRBJ1-1; size: once; CDR3: ASSSGMNTEAF
V: TRBV27; J: TRBJ2-3; size: NA; CDR3: ASSLQHPQGWTDTQY
V: TRBV5-1; J: TRBJ2-2; size: NA; CDR3: ASSLLAGAGGELF
V: TRBV29-1; J: TRBJ1-1; size: NA; CDR3: SVTLMNTEAF
V: TRBV11-2; J: TRBJ1-2; size: NA; CDR3: ASSSSQGYGYT
V: TRBV6-1; J: TRBJ2-2; size: few; CDR3: ASRPGDIDTGELF
V: TRBV4-3; J: TRBJ2-1; size: NA; CDR3: ASRQSRAWDNEQF
V: TRBV28; J: TRBJ2-3; size: NA; CDR3: ASSLREGREDTQY
V: TRBV7-8; J: TRBJ2-7; size: NA; CDR3: ASRSRDRHYEQY
V: TRBV10-3; J: TRBJ2-1; size: NA; CDR3: AISERSGGNEQF
V: TRBV21-1; J: TRBJ2-2; size: once; CDR3: ASSKDERTRGMRNTGELF
V: TRBV6-6; J: TRBJ2-1; size: NA; CDR3: ASSLSGSYEQF
V: TRBV4-1; J: TRBJ2-7; size: NA; CDR3: ASSQRSGEGRSYEQY
V: TRBV27; J: TRBJ1-2; size: NA; CDR3: ASGHSGGIYGYT
V: TRBV28; J: TRBJ2-3; size: NA; CDR3: ASTLLTSGSTDTQY
V: TRBV6-5; J: TRBJ2-3; size: NA; CDR3: ASSYSRLTSTDTQY
V: TRBV28; J: TRBJ2-1; size: NA; CDR3: ASRAGGGYNEQF
V: TRBV27; J: TRBJ2-1; size: NA; CDR3: ASSLLSRRGGMPSYNEQF
V: TRBV7-9; J: TRBJ2-5; size: NA; CDR3: ASSRTGGRETQY
V: TRBV25-1; J: TRBJ2-3; size: NA; CDR3: ASSTVPRASTNLTQY
V: TRBV7-8; J: TRBJ2-6; size: once; CDR3: ASTKRDRVSGANVLT
V: TRBV29-1; J: TRBJ2-6; size: NA; CDR3: SVGAGANVLT
V: TRBV5-6; J: TRBJ1-3; size: few; CDR3: ASSLPSGTDSGNTIY
V: TRBV4-1; J: TRBJ2-1; size: NA; CDR3: ASSSGRLAGGGLF
V: TRBV19; J: TRBJ2-1; size: many; CDR3: ASSSLESSYNEQF
V: TRBV29-1; J: TRBJ1-4; size: NA; CDR3: SVSGGEKLF
V: TRBV29-1; J: TRBJ2-7; size: NA; CDR3: SATASYEQY
V: TRBV11-2; J: TRBJ2-1; size: once; CDR3: ASSSLLADNEQF
V: TRBV15; J: TRBJ2-1; size: once; CDR3: ATSRDGTTWRF
V: TRBV27; J: TRBJ2-3; size: NA; CDR3: ASSRGQGVWDTQY
V: TRBV10-3; J: TRBJ2-5; size: once; CDR3: AISEGGEQETQY
V: TRBV19; J: TRBJ2-7; size: NA; CDR3: ATTPGTGTYEQY
V: TRBV6-1; J: TRBJ2-5; size: NA; CDR3: ASSDLY
V: TRBV6-1; J: TRBJ1-2; size: many; CDR3: AIKQGTYYGYT
V: TRBV5-6; J: TRBJ2-7; size: NA; CDR3: ASSFAASGTYEQY
V: TRBV10-3; J: TRBJ2-7; size: NA; CDR3: AISREGLTYEQY
V: TRBV5-1; J: TRBJ2-7; size: NA; CDR3: ASSLEDNVYEQY
V: TRBV11-2; J: TRBJ2-7; size: few; CDR3: ASSLAGTSYEQY
V: TRBV28; J: TRBJ2-1; size: many; CDR3: ASRTSGSPRSNEQF
V: TRBV27; J: TRBJ2-5; size: few; CDR3: ASSPWTGGGETQY
V: TRBV7-2; J: TRBJ2-2; size: NA; CDR3: ASSPGIGLAGVGELF
V: TRBV10-3; J: TRBJ2-1; size: few; CDR3: AISDGRSNEQF
V: TRBV25-1; J: TRBJ2-7; size: NA; CDR3: ASSWQGGEQY
V: TRBV6-5; J: TRBJ2-7; size: NA; CDR3: ASSRGGAYEQY